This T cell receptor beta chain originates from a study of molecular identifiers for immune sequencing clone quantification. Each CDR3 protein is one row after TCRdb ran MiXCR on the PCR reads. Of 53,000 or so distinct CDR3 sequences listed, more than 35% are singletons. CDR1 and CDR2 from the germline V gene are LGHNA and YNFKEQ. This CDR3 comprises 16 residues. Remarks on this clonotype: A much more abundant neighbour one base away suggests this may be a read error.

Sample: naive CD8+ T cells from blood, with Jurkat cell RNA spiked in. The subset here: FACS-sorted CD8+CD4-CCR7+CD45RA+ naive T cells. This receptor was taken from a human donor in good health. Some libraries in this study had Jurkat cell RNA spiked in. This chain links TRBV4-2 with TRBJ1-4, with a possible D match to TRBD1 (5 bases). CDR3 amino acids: CASSQFGAGLPEKQFF. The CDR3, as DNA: TGTGCCAGCAGCCAATTTGGTGCAGGGCTTCCTGAAAAACAGTTTTTT.